Sequencing of this TCR beta chain was carried out in a study of T cell changes during pregnancy in multiple sclerosis. This clone was found once. Germline CDR1 SGHVS, CDR2 FQNEAQ. This CDR3 is built from 14 residues. Trimming removed 1 base from V and 6 bases from J, with 12 bases in between. Using immunoSEQ multiplex PCR, the repertoire was profiled, and TCRdb retains in-frame clones only, with some absent. The repertoire holds 85,000 to 110,000 clones, roughly nine tenths seen once, with 0.75% to 0.95% in the top ten. The V gene is TRBV7-8, the J gene TRBJ1-1; D ambiguous. The sequence came from a female donor with multiple sclerosis, enrolled in a pregnancy study. This sample comprised peripheral blood, obtained after pregnancy. CDR3 sequence reads: CASSLDRADPEAFF. CDR3 in DNA: TGTGCCAGCAGCTTAGATCGAGCCGATCCTGAAGCTTTCTTT.